This T cell receptor beta chain was found in a study of early T cells in non-severe SARS-CoV-2 infection. General observations from the study: Matching against VDJdb likely underestimated virus-specific expansions, favoring anti-spike CD8.

Points on this clonotype: The antigen remains unidentified.

As part of library construction, unique molecular identifiers were attached to individual cDNA molecules. TCRdb independently ran MiXCR on the 5' RACE reads; one entry per CDR3 protein. Of roughly 32,000 distinct CDR3 sequences listed, approximately 6% are singletons. With 3 bases clipped from V and 3 bases from J, the junction kept 4 bases outside the gene matches. Germline V lookup: CDR1 SGHVS, CDR2 FNYEAQ. This CDR3 contains 14 residues. The chain carries TRBV7-6 and TRBJ2-7; 8 bases are a match to TRBD1. Sequenced sample: whole blood. The TCR comes from an adult who was a healthcare worker with PCR-confirmed SARS-CoV-2 infection or an uninfected control (not recorded which). CDR3 sequence: CASSLTGASYEQYF. Here the CDR3 DNA reads TGTGCCAGCAGCTTGACAGGGGCGAGCTACGAGCAGTACTTC.